Described below is a single TCR beta chain sequence and its context. This sample is drawn from a study of OX40 agonist ivuxolimab in advanced cancers. Study-level background: Patients received the agonistic anti-OX40 (CD134) antibody ivuxolimab.

The table came from immunoSEQ multiplex PCR; TCRdb's copy has only in-frame clones and leaves some out. The repertoire holds about 20,000 clones, with approximately 87% as singletons. The junction had 10 bases not matched to a gene; V was cut back by 0 bases and J by 5 bases. The CDR3 covers 17 residues. Per the germline V gene, CDR1 is SGHTA and CDR2 is FQGNSA. The chain recombines TRBV7-2 with TRBJ2-1; 7 bases fit TRBD2. The material sequenced was CD4+ or CD8+ T cells sorted from blood, taken in a trial of the OX40 agonist ivuxolimab. The source is an adult with an advanced solid tumor such as melanoma, head and neck, liver or kidney cancer. In nucleotides, the CDR3 is TGTGCCAGCAGCTTAGCGAGAGCGGGGCCGAGAAACAATGAGCAGTTCTTC. Amino acid sequence: CASSLARAGPRNNEQFF.